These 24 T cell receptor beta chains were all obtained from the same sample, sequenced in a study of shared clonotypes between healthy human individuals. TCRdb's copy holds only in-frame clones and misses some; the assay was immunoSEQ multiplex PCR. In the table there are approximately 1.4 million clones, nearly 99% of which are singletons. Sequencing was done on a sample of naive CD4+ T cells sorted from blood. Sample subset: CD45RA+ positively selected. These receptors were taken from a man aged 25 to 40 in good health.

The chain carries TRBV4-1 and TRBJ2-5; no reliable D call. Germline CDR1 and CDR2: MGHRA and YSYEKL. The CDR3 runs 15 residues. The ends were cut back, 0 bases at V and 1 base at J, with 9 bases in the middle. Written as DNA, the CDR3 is TGCGCCAGCAGCCAAGATAGGACCGTCCAAGAGACCCAGTACTTC. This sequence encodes CASSQDRTVQETQYF.

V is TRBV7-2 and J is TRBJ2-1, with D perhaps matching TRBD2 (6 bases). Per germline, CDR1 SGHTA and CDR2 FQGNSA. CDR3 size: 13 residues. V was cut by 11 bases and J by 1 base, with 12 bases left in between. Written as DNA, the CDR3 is TGTGCCTGCGGGACTTCTTCCTACAATGAGCAGTTCTTC. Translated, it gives CACGTSSYNEQFF.

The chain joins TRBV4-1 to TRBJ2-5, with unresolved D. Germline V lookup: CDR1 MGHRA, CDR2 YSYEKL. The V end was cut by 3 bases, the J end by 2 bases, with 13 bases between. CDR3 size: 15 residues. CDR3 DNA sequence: TGCGCCAGCAGCCATGCTCGTTCCTGGCAAGAGACCCAGTACTTC. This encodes CASSHARSWQETQYF.

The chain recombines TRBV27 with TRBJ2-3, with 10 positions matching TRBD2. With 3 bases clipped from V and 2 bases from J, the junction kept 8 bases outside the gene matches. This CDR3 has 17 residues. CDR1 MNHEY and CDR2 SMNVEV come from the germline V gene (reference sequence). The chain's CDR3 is CASSFFLAGAHTDTQYF. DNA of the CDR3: TGTGCCAGCAGTTTTTTTCTAGCGGGAGCGCACACAGATACGCAGTATTTT.

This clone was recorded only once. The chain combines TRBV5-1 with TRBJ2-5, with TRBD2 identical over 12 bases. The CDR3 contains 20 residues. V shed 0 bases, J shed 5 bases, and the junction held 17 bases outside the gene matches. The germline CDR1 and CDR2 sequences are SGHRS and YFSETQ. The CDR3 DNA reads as TGCGCCAGCAGCTTGGTCTTTAACCGGCTAGCGGGAGGGCCTGGGGAGACCCAGTACTTC. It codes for CASSLVFNRLAGGPGETQYF.

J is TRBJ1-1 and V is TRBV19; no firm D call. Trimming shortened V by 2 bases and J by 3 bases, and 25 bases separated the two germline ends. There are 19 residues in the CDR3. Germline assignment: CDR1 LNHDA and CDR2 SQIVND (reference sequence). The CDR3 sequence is CASSIRPGARMGWDTEAFF. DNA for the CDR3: TGTGCCAGTAGTATACGTCCGGGAGCTCGCATGGGATGGGACACTGAAGCTTTCTTT.

CDR3 DNA: TGTGCCTGGAGTGTACTAGCGGGAGGCGTCCTCACCTACAATGAGCAGTTCTTC. Amino acid sequence: CAWSVLAGGVLTYNEQFF. The chain couples TRBV30 to TRBJ2-1; 12 nucleotides align to TRBD2. With V trimmed by 0 bases and J by 2 bases, 8 bases remained unmatched. The CDR3 runs to 18 residues. In germline, CDR1 is GTSNPN, CDR2 SVGIG (reference sequence).

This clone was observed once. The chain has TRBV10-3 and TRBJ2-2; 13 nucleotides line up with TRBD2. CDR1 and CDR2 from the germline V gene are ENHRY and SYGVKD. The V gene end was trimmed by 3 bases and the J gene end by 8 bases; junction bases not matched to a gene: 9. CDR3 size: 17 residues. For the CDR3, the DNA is TGTGCCATCAGTGATACCAACCGGGGACTAGCGGGAGGGGAGCTGTTTTTT. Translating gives CAISDTNRGLAGGELFF.

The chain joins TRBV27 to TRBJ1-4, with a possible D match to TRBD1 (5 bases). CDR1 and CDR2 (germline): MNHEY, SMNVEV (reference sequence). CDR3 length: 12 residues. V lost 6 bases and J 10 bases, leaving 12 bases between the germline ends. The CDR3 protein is CASREGRGKLFF. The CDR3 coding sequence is TGTGCCAGCAGGGAGGGGAGGGGAAAACTGTTTTTT.

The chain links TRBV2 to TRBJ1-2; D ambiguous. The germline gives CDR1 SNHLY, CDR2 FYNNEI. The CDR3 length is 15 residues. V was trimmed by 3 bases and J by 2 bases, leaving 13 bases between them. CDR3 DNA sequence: TGTGCCAGCAGTGAGTACTGGGGAGAGAACTATGGCTACACCTTC. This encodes CASSEYWGENYGYTF.

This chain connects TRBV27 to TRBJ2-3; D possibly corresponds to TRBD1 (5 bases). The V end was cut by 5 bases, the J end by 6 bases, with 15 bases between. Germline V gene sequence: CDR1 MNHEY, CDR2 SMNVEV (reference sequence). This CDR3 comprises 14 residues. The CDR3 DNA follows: TGTGCCAGCAGTCCCTCAGGGTTGCGGGATACGCAGTATTTT. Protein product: CASSPSGLRDTQYF.

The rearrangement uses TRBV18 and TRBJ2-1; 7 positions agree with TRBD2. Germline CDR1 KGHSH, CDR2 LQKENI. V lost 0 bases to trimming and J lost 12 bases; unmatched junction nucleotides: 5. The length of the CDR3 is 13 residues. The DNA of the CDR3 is TGTGCCAGCTCACCACCGCCGGGGAGGGTGCAGTTCTTC. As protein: CASSPPPGRVQFF.

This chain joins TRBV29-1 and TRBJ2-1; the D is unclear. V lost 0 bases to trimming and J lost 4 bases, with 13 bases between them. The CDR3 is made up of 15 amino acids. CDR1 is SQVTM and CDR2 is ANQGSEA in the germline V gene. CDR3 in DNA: TGCAGCGTTGAAGATCCCCCTCCAGGATACAATGAGCAGTTCTTC. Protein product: CSVEDPPPGYNEQFF.

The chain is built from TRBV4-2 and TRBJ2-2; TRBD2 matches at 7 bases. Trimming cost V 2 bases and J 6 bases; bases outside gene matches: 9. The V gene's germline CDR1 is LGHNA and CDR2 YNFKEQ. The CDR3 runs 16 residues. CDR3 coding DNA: TGTGCCAGCAGCCAATTTGCGGGAGCTGGGGCCGGGGAGCTGTTTTTT. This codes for CASSQFAGAGAGELFF.

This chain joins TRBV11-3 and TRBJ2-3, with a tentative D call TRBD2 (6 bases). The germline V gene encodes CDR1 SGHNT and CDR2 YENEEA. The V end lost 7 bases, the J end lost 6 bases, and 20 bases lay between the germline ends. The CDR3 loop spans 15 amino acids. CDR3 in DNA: TGTGCCAGCACCCGCACTGCGGGACTTCCGGATACGCAGTATTTT. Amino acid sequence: CASTRTAGLPDTQYF.

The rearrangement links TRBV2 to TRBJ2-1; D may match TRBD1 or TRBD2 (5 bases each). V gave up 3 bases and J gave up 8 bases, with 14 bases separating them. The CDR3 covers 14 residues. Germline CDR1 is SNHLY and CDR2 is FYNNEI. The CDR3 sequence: CASSDGTLIDEQFF. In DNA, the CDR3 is TGTGCCAGCAGTGATGGGACCCTCATCGATGAGCAGTTCTTC.

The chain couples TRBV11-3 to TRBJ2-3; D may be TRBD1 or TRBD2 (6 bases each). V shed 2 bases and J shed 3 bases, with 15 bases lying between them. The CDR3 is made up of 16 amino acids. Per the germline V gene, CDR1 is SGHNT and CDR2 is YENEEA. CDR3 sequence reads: CASSLSGAIGTDTQYF. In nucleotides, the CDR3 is TGTGCCAGCAGCTTATCGGGGGCCATTGGAACAGATACGCAGTATTTT. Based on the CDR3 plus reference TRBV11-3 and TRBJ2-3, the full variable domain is EAGVVQSPRYKIIEKKQPVAFWCNPISGHNTLYWYLQNLGQGPELLIRYENEEAVDDSQLPKDRFSAERLKGVDSTLKIQPAELGDSAVYLCASSLSGAIGTDTQYFGPGTRLTVL.

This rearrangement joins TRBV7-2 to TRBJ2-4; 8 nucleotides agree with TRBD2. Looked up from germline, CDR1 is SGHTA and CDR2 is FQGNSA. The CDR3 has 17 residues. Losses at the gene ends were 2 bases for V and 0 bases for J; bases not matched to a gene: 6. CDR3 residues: CASSLTSGNLAKNIQYF. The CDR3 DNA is TGTGCCAGCAGCTTAACTAGCGGAAACCTAGCCAAAAACATTCAGTACTTC.

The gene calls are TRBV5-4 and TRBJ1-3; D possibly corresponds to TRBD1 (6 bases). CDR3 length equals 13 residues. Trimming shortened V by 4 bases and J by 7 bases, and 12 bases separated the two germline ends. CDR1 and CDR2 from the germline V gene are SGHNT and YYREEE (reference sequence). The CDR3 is CASSPGQTNTIYF. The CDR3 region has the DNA TGTGCCAGCAGCCCCGGACAGACGAACACCATATATTTT. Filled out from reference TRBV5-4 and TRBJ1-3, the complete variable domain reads ETGVTQSPTHLIKTRGQQVTLRCSSQSGHNTVSWYQQALGQGPQFIFQYYREEENGRGNFPPRFSGLQFPNYSSELNVNALELDDSALYLCASSPGQTNTIYFGEGSWLTVV.

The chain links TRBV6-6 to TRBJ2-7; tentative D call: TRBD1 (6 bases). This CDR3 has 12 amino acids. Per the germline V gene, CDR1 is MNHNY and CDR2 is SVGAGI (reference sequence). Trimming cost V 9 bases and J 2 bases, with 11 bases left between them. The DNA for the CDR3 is TGTGCCAGTACCGGGACAACCTACGAGCAGTACTTC. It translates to CASTGTTYEQYF.

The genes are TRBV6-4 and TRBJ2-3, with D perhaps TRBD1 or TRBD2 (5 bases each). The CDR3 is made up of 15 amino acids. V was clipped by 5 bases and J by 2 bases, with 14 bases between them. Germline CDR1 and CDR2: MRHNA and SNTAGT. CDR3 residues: CASSPLVGPTDTQYF. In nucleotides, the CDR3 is TGTGCCAGCAGTCCCTTGGTGGGACCCACAGATACGCAGTATTTT.

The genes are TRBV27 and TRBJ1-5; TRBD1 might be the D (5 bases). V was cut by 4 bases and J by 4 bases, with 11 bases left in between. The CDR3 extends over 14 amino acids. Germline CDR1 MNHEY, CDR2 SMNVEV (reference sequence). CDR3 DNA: TGTGCCAGCAGTTCCATACAGGCTAATCAGCCCCAGCATTTT. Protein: CASSSIQANQPQHF.

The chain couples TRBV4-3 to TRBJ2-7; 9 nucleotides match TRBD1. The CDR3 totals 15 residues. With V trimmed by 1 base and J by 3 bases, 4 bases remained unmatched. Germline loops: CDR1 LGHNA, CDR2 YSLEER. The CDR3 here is CASSQVGQGHYEQYF. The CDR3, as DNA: TGCGCCAGCAGCCAAGTGGGACAGGGACACTACGAGCAGTACTTC.

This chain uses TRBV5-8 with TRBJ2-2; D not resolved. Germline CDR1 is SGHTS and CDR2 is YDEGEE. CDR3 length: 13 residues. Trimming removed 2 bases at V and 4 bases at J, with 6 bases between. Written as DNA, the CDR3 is TGTGCCAGCAGCTTACTACCCACCGGGGAGCTGTTTTTT. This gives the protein CASSLLPTGELFF.